These 25 T cell receptor beta chains were all obtained from the same sample, sequenced in a study of beta chain features in type 1 diabetes (dated by TCRdb to 2017 to 2018). The study at large found these results: In all four CD4+ subsets, TCRB CDR3 length was moderately but significantly shorter in type 1 diabetes patients.

Libraries came from the immunoSEQ multiplex PCR assay. The entire isolated RNA was reverse transcribed using the High Capacity cDNA Reverse Transcription Kit, and thus expressed TCRB transcripts were sequenced. TCRdb stores this immuneACCESS table with in-frame sequences only. Part of the clones is absent; in the studies checked, under half of the shortfall reflects unresolved V genes, and no reason is known for the rest. This sample comprises around 650,000 clones, roughly an eighth of them detected only once. The ten top clones hold roughly 0.11% of the sample. Which antigens these TCRs recognize remains unknown. Specimen: naive CD4+ T cells from blood. This sample's cell subset or site label indicates: true naive CD4+ T cells. The receptors come from a man aged 25-45 years with type 1 diabetes.

This clone was observed a few times. V gene TRBV11-2 combines with J gene TRBJ2-3; 7 nucleotides match TRBD1. Germline CDR1 SGHAT, CDR2 FQNNGV. V trimming: 1 base; J trimming: 5 bases; junction bases outside the gene matches: 12. This CDR3 comprises 17 residues. As DNA, the CDR3 is TGTGCCAGCAGCTTAGTAAGGGGGCTGCGAGGACGAGATACGCAGTATTTT. Protein product: CASSLVRGLRGRDTQYF.

V gene TRBV19 combines with J gene TRBJ2-1, with 7 bases fitting TRBD2. Germline loops: CDR1 LNHDA, CDR2 SQIVND (reference sequence). This CDR3 is built from 16 residues. The V and J ends lost 1 base and 7 bases, in that order; junction bases with no gene match: 10. This CDR3 reads CASSIVLAAPKNEQFF. The CDR3 DNA reads TGTGCCAGTAGTATAGTGCTAGCGGCCCCTAAGAATGAGCAGTTCTTC.

The V call is TRBV4-2, the J call TRBJ2-7; possible D gene TRBD1, 6 bases. CDR1 is LGHNA and CDR2 is YNFKEQ in the germline V gene. Trimming removed 4 bases from V and 2 bases from J, with 12 bases in between. The CDR3 totals 14 residues. CDR3 bases: TGTGCCAGCAGCCCCGCCCGGGACACCTACGAGCAGTACTTC. It is translated as CASSPARDTYEQYF.

This clone was seen more than once but under ten times. The chain carries TRBV4-2 and TRBJ2-3; no clear D. The CDR3 covers 14 residues. Germline CDR1 is LGHNA and CDR2 is YNFKEQ. With 1 base removed from V and 2 bases from J, the gap between germline ends came to 7 bases. The CDR3 nucleotides read TGTGCCAGCAGCCAAGTTGACCCCACAGATACGCAGTATTTT. Its translation is CASSQVDPTDTQYF.

This clone was seen a few times. The chain joins TRBV7-2 to TRBJ1-3, with 8 bases matching TRBD1. CDR3 length: 16 amino acids. In germline, CDR1 is SGHTA, CDR2 FQGNSA. The junction had 7 bases not matched to a gene; V was cut back by 4 bases and J by 2 bases. CDR3 DNA sequence: TGTGCCAGCAGCTCCTCAGGGGGCGATACTGGAAACACCATATATTTT. This codes for CASSSSGGDTGNTIYF.

This clone was observed a few times. This same CDR3 is encoded by further DNA sequences in the sample. The chain links TRBV6-6 to TRBJ2-7; 7 bases align to TRBD2. CDR1 is MNHNY, CDR2 SVGAGI, per germline (reference sequence). The V segment lost 0 bases and the J segment 3 bases; nucleotides outside the gene matches: 2. The CDR3 covers 14 residues. The CDR3 DNA follows: TGTGCCAGCAGTTACTCGAGGACTAGCTACGAGCAGTACTTC. Translated: CASSYSRTSYEQYF.

This clone was seen only a few times. V usage is TRBV9 and J usage is TRBJ2-3; no reliable D call. The CDR3 is made up of 15 amino acids. The ends were cut back, 0 bases at V and 6 bases at J, with 14 bases in the middle. Germline CDR1 is SGDLS and CDR2 is YYNGEE. CDR3 nucleotides: TGTGCCAGCAGCGTAGGTCTTCTGACACGGGATACGCAGTATTTT. It is translated as CASSVGLLTRDTQYF.

This clone was observed a few times. This chain joins TRBV2 and TRBJ1-3, with D uncertain. V was clipped by 8 bases and J by 0 bases, with 8 bases between them. The CDR3 contains 13 residues. The germline V gene has CDR1 SNHLY and CDR2 FYNNEI. The CDR3 nucleotides read TGTGCCAGCGGTCAGTCCTCTGGAAACACCATATATTTT. This encodes CASGQSSGNTIYF.

This clone has more than one count but fewer than ten. The rearrangement uses TRBV7-2 and TRBJ1-3; D is uncertain. Trimming left V 3 bases short and J 0 bases short, with 9 bases between. The CDR3 has 15 residues. The germline gives CDR1 SGHTA, CDR2 FQGNSA. CDR3: CASSFEAFSGNTIYF. In DNA form, the CDR3 reads TGTGCCAGCAGCTTTGAGGCCTTCTCTGGAAACACCATATATTTT.

V and J are TRBV10-3 and TRBJ1-2; D not resolved. The CDR3 covers 11 residues. The germline V gene has CDR1 ENHRY and CDR2 SYGVKD. Trimming stripped 4 bases from V and 6 bases from J, with 6 bases between. CDR3 sequence: CAISAGDGYTF. The CDR3, as DNA: TGTGCCATCAGTGCCGGGGATGGCTACACCTTC.

There are a few counts of this clone. The rearrangement links TRBV19 to TRBJ1-6; no reliable D call. Trimming left V 7 bases short and J 6 bases short, with 13 bases between. Germline V lookup: CDR1 LNHDA, CDR2 SQIVND (reference sequence). The CDR3 contains 14 residues. CDR3 loop: CASMDLPGNSPLHF. The CDR3 bases are TGTGCCAGTATGGACTTACCCGGTAATTCACCCCTCCACTTT.

The chain recombines TRBV9 with TRBJ2-3; D might be TRBD1 or TRBD2, each matching 6 bases. V was clipped by 4 bases and J by 2 bases, with 17 bases between them. Germline CDR1 SGDLS, CDR2 YYNGEE. This CDR3 has 16 residues. CDR3 DNA sequence: TGTGCCAGCAGCAGTATGGGGGGCCTTTCCACAGATACGCAGTATTTT. As protein: CASSSMGGLSTDTQYF.

This clone was seen a few times. This CDR3 is also generated by other DNA sequences in the sample. The chain has TRBV9 and TRBJ2-5, with unresolved D. The CDR3 contains 12 residues. Germline loops: CDR1 SGDLS, CDR2 YYNGEE. V shed 2 bases and J shed 5 bases, with 7 bases lying between them. CDR3 residues: CASSVLGETQYF. DNA for the CDR3: TGTGCCAGCAGCGTTCTTGGGGAGACCCAGTACTTC.

The CDR3 protein is CASSLGVPPETQYF. CDR3 sequence (DNA): TGTGCCAGCAGCTTAGGCGTCCCTCCCGAGACCCAGTACTTC. The chain combines TRBV7-2 with TRBJ2-5; D call uncertain. Trimming cost V 1 base and J 5 bases, with 11 bases left between them. This CDR3 comprises 14 residues. Germline CDR1 reads SGHTA; CDR2 reads FQGNSA. The full variable domain, in which reference TRBV7-2 and TRBJ2-5 provide the parts outside the CDR3, is GAGVSQSPSNKVTEKGKDVELRCDPISGHTALYWYRQSLGQGLEFLIYFQGNSAPDKSGLPSDRFSAERTGGSVSTLTIQRTQQEDSAVYLCASSLGVPPETQYFGPGTRLLVL.

This clone occurred a few times. This chain joins TRBV7-2 and TRBJ2-5, with 10 bases fitting TRBD2. Germline-derived CDR1 and CDR2 are SGHTA and FQGNSA. V lost 3 bases and J lost 2; bases outside the gene matches: 3. The CDR3 extends over 15 amino acids. The CDR3 protein is CASSLTSGFQETQYF. CDR3 nucleotides: TGTGCCAGCAGCTTGACTAGCGGGTTTCAAGAGACCCAGTACTTC.

The genes are TRBV5-1 and TRBJ1-1, with 9 bases matching TRBD1. Germline CDR1 and CDR2: SGHRS and YFSETQ. The CDR3 is 13 residues long. Losses at the gene ends were 7 bases for V and 1 base for J; bases not matched to a gene: 2. CDR3 nucleotides: TGCGCCAGCTTGGGACAGGGGAACACTGAAGCTTTCTTT. Amino acids: CASLGQGNTEAFF.

This clone was counted only a few times. The J gene is TRBJ1-2, the V gene TRBV27; D not resolved. Germline assignment: CDR1 MNHEY and CDR2 SMNVEV (reference sequence). Trimming pared 5 bases from V and 4 bases from J, leaving 14 bases between. This CDR3 has 14 residues. The CDR3 region has the DNA TGTGCCAGCAGTGGAGTGGGGAATTCCTATGGCTACACCTTC. This sequence encodes CASSGVGNSYGYTF.

This chain links TRBV15 with TRBJ1-2, with 8 bases that match TRBD1. The V gene's germline CDR1 is LNHNV and CDR2 YYDKDF (reference sequence). J lost 5 bases, V lost 0 bases, and 8 bases had no gene match. CDR3 length: 16 residues. CDR3 protein: CATSREGQDRTYGYTF. In DNA, the CDR3 is TGTGCCACCAGCAGAGAGGGACAGGATCGAACTTATGGCTACACCTTC.

The V and J genes are TRBV7-9 and TRBJ2-2; no clear D gene. The germline V and J ends were trimmed by 3 bases and 5 bases, with 13 bases remaining between them. CDR3 length equals 15 residues. Germline V lookup: CDR1 SEHNR, CDR2 FQNEAQ (reference sequence). CDR3 in amino acids: CASSFRPLGTGELFF. The CDR3 nucleotides are TGTGCCAGCAGCTTCCGACCCCTTGGGACCGGGGAGCTGTTTTTT.

The chain couples TRBV25-1 to TRBJ1-2, with a tentative D call TRBD1 (6 bases). The CDR3 totals 16 residues. V gave up 6 bases and J gave up 5 bases, with 22 bases separating them. Germline V lookup: CDR1 MGHDK, CDR2 SYGVNS. The CDR3 sequence: CASSPPGAGGLYGYTF. CDR3 DNA: TGTGCCAGCAGCCCACCGGGGGCGGGGGGGCTTTATGGCTACACCTTC.

This clone appeared a few times. The chain has TRBV30 and TRBJ2-5, with 7 bases lining up with TRBD2. The germline V gene encodes CDR1 GTSNPN and CDR2 SVGIG (reference sequence). J lost 11 bases, V lost 3 bases, and 12 bases had no gene match. The CDR3 totals 13 residues. As DNA, the CDR3 is TGTGCCTGGAGAGGTCCTGCCCGGGGGGAGCAGTACTTC. Amino acid sequence: CAWRGPARGEQYF. The whole variable domain, filled in from reference TRBV30 and TRBJ2-5, reads SQTIHQWPATLVQPVGSPLSLECTVEGTSNPNLYWYRQAAGRGLQLLFYSVGIGQISSEVPQNLSASRPQDRQFILSSKKLLLSDSGFYLCAWRGPARGEQYFGPGTRLLVL.

The chain couples TRBV5-1 to TRBJ1-3; TRBD1 might be the D (5 bases). Per germline, CDR1 SGHRS and CDR2 YFSETQ. The CDR3 is 16 amino acids. Trimming took 0 bases from V and 4 from J, leaving 14 bases between them. The CDR3 nucleotides read TGCGCCAGCAGCTTGGAGGGGACTGAGATCGGAAACACCATATATTTT. Translating it yields CASSLEGTEIGNTIYF.

This clone has more than one count but fewer than ten. This same CDR3 is encoded by further DNA sequences in the sample. The chain joins TRBV6-5 to TRBJ1-5, with D uncertain. The CDR3 is made up of 13 amino acids. With 0 bases removed from V and 5 bases from J, the gap between germline ends came to 5 bases. Germline V gene sequence: CDR1 MNHEY, CDR2 SVGAGI. For the CDR3, the DNA is TGTGCCAGCAGTTACTCGGGAGATCAGCCCCAGCATTTT. It codes for CASSYSGDQPQHF.

The chain links TRBV30 to TRBJ2-7; TRBD1 is a possible D gene (6 bases). Germline-derived CDR1 and CDR2 are GTSNPN and SVGIG (reference sequence). V was pared by 7 bases and J by 2 bases, with 18 bases between. CDR3 size: 14 residues. The CDR3 here is CALQSRGSTYEQYF. For the CDR3, the DNA is TGTGCCTTACAATCAAGGGGGTCTACCTACGAGCAGTACTTC.

J is TRBJ1-6 and V is TRBV2; TRBD1 might be the D (6 bases). The CDR3 is made up of 13 amino acids. Germline V gene lookup returns CDR1 SNHLY and CDR2 FYNNEI. V gave up 2 bases and J gave up 8 bases, with 7 bases separating them. The CDR3 bases are TGTGCCAGCAGTGAACACAGGGATTCACCCCTCCACTTT. The encoded protein is CASSEHRDSPLHF.